The clone carrying this TCR beta chain was recorded at least ten times. The antigen is unknown. An end of the junction differs from the germline gene, which may be a read error. This entry comes from a study of T cells in Graves' hyperthyroidism and ophthalmopathy. Notes on the study in general: Researchers found most expanded thyroid clonotypes above 0.001 in blood as well.

The CDR3 consists of 13 residues. The germline V gene encodes CDR1 SGHRS and CDR2 YFSETQ. Authors of the study amplified TCR beta CDR3 regions from RNA transcripts. During a first-round RT-PCR of the TCR CDR3, the HTBI primer set was used. Using its own MiXCR run on the multiplex PCR reads, TCRdb lists one record per CDR3 protein. Here the sample spans 490,000 or so distinct CDR3 sequences, approximately 23% being singletons. The sequence came from a woman aged 70-85 years with Graves' ophthalmopathy. The sequencing sample was made of blood. V is TRBV5-1 and J is TRBJ1-2; D is unresolved. The CDR3 sequence: CASSLDGFYGYTF. The DNA for the CDR3 is TGTGCCAGCAGCTTGGATGGGTTCTATGGCTACACCTTC. Combining the CDR3 with reference TRBV5-1 and TRBJ1-2 gives the whole variable domain KAGVTQTPRYLIKTRGQQVTLSCSPISGHRSVSWYQQTPGQGLQFLFEYFSETQRNKGNFPGRFSGRQFSNSRSEMNVSTLELGDSALYLCASSLDGFYGYTFGSGTRLTVV.